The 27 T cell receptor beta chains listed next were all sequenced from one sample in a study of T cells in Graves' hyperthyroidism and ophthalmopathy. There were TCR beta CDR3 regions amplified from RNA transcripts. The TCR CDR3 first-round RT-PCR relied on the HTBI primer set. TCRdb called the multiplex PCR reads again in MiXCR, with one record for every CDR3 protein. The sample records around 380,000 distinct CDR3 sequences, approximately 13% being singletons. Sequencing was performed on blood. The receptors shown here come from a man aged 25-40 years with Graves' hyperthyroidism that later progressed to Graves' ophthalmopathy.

The CDR3: CASSLMLTSGRQETQYF. In nucleotides, the CDR3 is TGTGCCAGCAGCTTAATGCTAACTAGCGGACGGCAAGAGACCCAGTACTTC. The chain joins TRBV7-9 to TRBJ2-5; TRBD2 matches at 8 bases. The J segment lost 2 bases and the V segment lost 2 bases, leaving 10 bases of the junction unmatched. CDR3 length: 17 residues. CDR1 is SEHNR, CDR2 FQNEAQ, per germline (reference sequence). The whole variable domain, filled in from reference TRBV7-9 and TRBJ2-5, reads DTGVSQNPRHKITKRGQNVTFRCDPISEHNRLYWYRQTLGQGPEFLTYFQNEAQLEKSRLLSDRFSAERPKGSFSTLEIQRTEQGDSAMYLCASSLMLTSGRQETQYFGPGTRLLVL.

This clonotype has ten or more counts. The CDR3, as DNA: TGTGCCAGCAGTTTGTTAGGGGCTGGCACTGAAGCTTTCTTT. This gives the protein CASSLLGAGTEAFF. The chain recombines TRBV12-3 or TRBV12-4 with TRBJ1-1, with D possibly being TRBD1 (5 bases). The V gene lost 3 bases and the J gene lost 4 bases, with 12 bases spanning the gap. This CDR3 contains 14 residues.

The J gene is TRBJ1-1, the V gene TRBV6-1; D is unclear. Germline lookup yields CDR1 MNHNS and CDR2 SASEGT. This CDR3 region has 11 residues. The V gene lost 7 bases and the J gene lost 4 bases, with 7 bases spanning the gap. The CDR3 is CASTSATEAFF. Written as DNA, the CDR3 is TGTGCCAGCACCTCGGCCACTGAAGCTTTCTTT.

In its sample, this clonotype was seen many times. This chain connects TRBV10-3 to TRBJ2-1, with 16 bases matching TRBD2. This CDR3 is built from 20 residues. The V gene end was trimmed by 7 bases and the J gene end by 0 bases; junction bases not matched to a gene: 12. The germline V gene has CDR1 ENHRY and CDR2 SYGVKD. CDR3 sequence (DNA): TGTGCCATCACCGAGAGGGGGACTAGCGGGGGGGCCTCCTCCTACAATGAGCAGTTCTTC. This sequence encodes CAITERGTSGGASSYNEQFF.

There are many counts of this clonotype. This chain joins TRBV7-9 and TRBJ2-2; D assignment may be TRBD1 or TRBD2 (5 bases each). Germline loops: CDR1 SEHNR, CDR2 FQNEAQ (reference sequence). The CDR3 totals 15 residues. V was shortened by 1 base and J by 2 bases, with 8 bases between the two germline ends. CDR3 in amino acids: CASSLGGVNTGELFF. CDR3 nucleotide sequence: TGTGCCAGCAGCTTAGGAGGGGTCAACACCGGGGAGCTGTTTTTT.

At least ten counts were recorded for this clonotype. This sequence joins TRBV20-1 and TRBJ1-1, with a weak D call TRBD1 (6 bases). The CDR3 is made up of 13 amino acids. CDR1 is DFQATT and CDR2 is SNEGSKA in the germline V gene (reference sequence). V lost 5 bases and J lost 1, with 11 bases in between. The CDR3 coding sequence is TGCAGTGCTCACAGGGATCAGAACACTGAAGCTTTCTTT. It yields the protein CSAHRDQNTEAFF.

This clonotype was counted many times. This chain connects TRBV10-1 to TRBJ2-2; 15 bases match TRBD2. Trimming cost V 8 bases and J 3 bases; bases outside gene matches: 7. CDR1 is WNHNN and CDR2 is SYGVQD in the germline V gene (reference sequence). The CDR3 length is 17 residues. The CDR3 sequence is CASQPGLAGGYTGELFF. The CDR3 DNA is TGCGCCAGCCAACCGGGACTAGCGGGGGGTTACACCGGGGAGCTGTTTTTT.

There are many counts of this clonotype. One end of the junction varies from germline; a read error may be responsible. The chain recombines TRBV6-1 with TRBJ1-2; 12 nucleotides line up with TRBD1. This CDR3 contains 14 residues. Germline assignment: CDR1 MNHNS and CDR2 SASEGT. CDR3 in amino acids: CASREGTGGDGYTF. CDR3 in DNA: TGTGCCAGCAGGGAAGGGACAGGGGGCGATGGCTACACCTTC.

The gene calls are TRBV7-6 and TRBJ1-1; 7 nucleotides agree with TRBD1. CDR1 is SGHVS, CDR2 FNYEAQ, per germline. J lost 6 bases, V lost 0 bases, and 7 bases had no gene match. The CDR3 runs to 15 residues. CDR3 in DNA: TGTGCCAGCAGCTTAGCGACAGGGTTGGGCGCTGAAGCTTTCTTT. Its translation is CASSLATGLGAEAFF.

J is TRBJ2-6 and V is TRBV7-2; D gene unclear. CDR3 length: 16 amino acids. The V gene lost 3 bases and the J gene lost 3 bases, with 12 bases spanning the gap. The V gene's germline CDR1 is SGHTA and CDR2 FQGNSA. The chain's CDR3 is CASSFFDLVGANVLTF. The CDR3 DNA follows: TGTGCCAGCAGCTTTTTCGACTTAGTTGGGGCCAACGTCCTGACTTTC.

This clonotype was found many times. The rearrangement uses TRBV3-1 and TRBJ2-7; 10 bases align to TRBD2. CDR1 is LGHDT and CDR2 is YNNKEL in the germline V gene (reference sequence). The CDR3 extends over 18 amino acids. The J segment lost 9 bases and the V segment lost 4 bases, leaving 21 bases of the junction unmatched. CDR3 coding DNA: TGTGCCAGCAGCCTTACGTCCCTCACCGGGACTAGCGCTGGGGTGCAGTACTTC. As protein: CASSLTSLTGTSAGVQYF.

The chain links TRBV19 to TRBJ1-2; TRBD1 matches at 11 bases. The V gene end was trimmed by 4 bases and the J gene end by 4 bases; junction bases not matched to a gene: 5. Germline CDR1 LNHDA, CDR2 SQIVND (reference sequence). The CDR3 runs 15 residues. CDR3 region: CASSTWTGGSYGYTF. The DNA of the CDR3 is TGTGCCAGTAGTACCTGGACAGGGGGCTCCTATGGCTACACCTTC. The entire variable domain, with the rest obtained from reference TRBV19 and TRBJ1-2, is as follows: DGGITQSPKYLFRKEGQNVTLSCEQNLNHDAMYWYRQDPGQGLRLIYYSQIVNDFQKGDIAEGYSVSREKKESFPLTVTSAQKNPTAFYLCASSTWTGGSYGYTFGSGTRLTVV.

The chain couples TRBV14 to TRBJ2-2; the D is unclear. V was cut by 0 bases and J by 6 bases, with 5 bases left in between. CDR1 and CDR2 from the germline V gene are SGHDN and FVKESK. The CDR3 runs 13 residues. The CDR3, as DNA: TGTGCCAGCAGCCAAGATCTAGCCGGGGAGCTGTTTTTT. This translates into CASSQDLAGELFF.

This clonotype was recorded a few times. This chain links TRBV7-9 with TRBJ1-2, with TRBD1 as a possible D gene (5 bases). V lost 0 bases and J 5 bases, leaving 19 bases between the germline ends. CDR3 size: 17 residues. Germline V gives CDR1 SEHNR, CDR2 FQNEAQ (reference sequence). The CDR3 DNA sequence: TGTGCCAGCAGCTTAGCGGGGGGGAAGTGGGGCCGGTATGGCTACACCTTC. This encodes CASSLAGGKWGRYGYTF.

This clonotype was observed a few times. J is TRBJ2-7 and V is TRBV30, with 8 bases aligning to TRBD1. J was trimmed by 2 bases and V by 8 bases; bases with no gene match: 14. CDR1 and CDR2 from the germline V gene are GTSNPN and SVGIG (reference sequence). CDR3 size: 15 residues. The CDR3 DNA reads TGTGCCGGAAAGAGAGGGGACAGGATCCCCTACGAGCAGTACTTC. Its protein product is CAGKRGDRIPYEQYF.

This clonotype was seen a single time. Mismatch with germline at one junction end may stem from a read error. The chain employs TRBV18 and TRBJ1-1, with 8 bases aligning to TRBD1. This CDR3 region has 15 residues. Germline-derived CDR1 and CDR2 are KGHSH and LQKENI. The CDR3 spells CANSQQTGVSAEAFF. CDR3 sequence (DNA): TGTGCCAACTCACAGCAGACAGGGGTTTCGGCTGAAGCTTTCTTT.

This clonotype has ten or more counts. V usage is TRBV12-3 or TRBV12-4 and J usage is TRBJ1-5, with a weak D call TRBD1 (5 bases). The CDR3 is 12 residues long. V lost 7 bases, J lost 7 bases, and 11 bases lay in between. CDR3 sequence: CASNSGLQPQHF. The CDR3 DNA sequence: TGTGCCAGCAATTCAGGGTTGCAGCCCCAGCATTTT.

CDR3 in amino acids: CASSGGGPTNEKLFF. CDR3 sequence (DNA): TGCGCCAGCAGCGGCGGGGGGCCAACTAATGAAAAACTGTTTTTT. The V call is TRBV5-1, the J call TRBJ1-4, with TRBD1 as a possible D gene (6 bases). Germline loops: CDR1 SGHRS, CDR2 YFSETQ. The V gene lost 4 bases and the J gene lost 0 bases, with 10 bases spanning the gap. The CDR3 is 15 residues long.

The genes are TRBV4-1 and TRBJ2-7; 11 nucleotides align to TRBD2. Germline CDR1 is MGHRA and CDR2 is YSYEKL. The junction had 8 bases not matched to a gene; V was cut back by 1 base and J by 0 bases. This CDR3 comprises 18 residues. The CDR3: CASSQVASGGTLSYEQYF. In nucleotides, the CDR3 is TGCGCCAGCAGCCAAGTCGCTAGCGGGGGGACACTCTCCTACGAGCAGTACTTC.

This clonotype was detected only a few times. The CDR3 nucleotides read TGCAGTGCGAGTCCGACAGGGGGCATTTATAGCAATCAGCCCCAGCATTTT. Translation: CSASPTGGIYSNQPQHF. The chain carries TRBV20-1 and TRBJ1-5; 10 bases agree with TRBD1. From germline, CDR1 is DFQATT and CDR2 SNEGSKA (reference sequence). The CDR3 runs to 17 residues. J lost 0 bases, V lost 6 bases, and 11 bases had no gene match.

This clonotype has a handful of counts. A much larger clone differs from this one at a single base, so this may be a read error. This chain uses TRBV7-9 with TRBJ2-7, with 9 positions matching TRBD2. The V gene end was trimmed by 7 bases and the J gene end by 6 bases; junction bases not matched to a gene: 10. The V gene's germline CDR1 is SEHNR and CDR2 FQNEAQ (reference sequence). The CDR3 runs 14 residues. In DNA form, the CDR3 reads TGTGCCAGCAACGAGCGGGGGGTACACTGCGAGCAGTACTTC. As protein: CASNERGVHCEQYF.

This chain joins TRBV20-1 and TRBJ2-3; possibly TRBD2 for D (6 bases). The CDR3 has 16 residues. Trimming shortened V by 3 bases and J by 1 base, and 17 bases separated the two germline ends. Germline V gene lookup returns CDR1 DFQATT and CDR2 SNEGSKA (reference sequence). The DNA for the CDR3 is TGCAGTGCTAGCGGGGCCTCGGGGGTTGGCACAGATACGCAGTATTTT. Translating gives CSASGASGVGTDTQYF.

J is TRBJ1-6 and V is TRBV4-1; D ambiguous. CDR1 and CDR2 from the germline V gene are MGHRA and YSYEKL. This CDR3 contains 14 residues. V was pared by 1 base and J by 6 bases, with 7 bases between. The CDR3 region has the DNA TGCGCCAGCAGCCAAGGGGTACTTAATTCACCCCTCCACTTT. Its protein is CASSQGVLNSPLHF.

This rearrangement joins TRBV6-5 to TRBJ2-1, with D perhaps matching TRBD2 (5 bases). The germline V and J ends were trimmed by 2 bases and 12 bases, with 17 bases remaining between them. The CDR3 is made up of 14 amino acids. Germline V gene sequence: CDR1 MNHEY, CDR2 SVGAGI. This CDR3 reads CASSYGIRRNRQFF. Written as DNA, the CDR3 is TGTGCCAGCAGTTACGGCATCAGGAGGAATCGGCAGTTCTTC.

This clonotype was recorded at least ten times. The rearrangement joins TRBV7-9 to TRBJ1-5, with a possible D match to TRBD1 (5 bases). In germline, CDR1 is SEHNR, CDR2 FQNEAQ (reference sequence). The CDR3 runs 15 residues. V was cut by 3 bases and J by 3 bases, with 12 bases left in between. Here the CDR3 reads CASSLSWGDNQPQHF. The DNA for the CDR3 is TGTGCCAGCAGCTTGTCGTGGGGCGACAATCAGCCCCAGCATTTT.

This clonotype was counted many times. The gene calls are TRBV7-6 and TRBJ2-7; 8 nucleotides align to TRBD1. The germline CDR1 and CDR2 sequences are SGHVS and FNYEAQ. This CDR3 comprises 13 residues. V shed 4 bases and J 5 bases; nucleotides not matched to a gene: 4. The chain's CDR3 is CASSSGQGNEQYF. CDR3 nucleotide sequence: TGTGCCAGCAGCTCCGGACAGGGTAACGAGCAGTACTTC.

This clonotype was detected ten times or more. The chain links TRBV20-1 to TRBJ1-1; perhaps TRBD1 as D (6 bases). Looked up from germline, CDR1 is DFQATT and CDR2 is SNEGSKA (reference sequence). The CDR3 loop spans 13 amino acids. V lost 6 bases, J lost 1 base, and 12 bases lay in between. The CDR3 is CSAERGENTEAFF. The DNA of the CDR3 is TGCAGTGCGGAAAGGGGGGAGAACACTGAAGCTTTCTTT.